Below are 15 T cell receptor beta chains sequenced from a single sample in a study of blood T cell repertoires in COVID-19. The data were produced by immunoSEQ multiplex PCR, yet TCRdb's version contains in-frame clones alone and is incomplete. The profile covers about 160,000 clones, with around 77% appearing a single time and 2.5% to 3.5% taken by the ten largest. The sequenced material came from peripheral blood. All receptors come from a man between 70 and 80 years old with acute or convalescent COVID-19.

The CDR3 DNA is TGCGCCAGCAGGACTAGCGGGGGGGCCCCCGGGACCCAGTACTTC. As protein: CASRTSGGAPGTQYF. The chain couples TRBV10-2 to TRBJ2-5, with 14 bases fitting TRBD2. The CDR3 contains 15 residues. Per germline, CDR1 WSHSY and CDR2 SAAADI. Losses at the gene ends were 6 bases for V and 7 bases for J; bases not matched to a gene: 7.

This rearrangement joins TRBV6-7 to TRBJ1-1; D unresolved. TRBV6-7 is an ORF for which the function is uncertain. The germline V and J ends were trimmed by 8 bases and 1 base, with 8 bases remaining between them. The CDR3 totals 12 residues. CDR3 amino acids: CASLTGNTEAFF. The CDR3 DNA reads as TGTGCCAGCTTAACGGGGAACACTGAAGCTTTCTTT.

The rearrangement uses TRBV7-2 and TRBJ2-3; possibly TRBD2 for D (6 bases). V dropped 5 bases and J dropped 3 bases, with 15 bases sitting between them. CDR3 length: 15 residues. Germline CDR1 and CDR2: SGHTA and FQGNSA. The CDR3 sequence: CASSGPTRRTDTQYF. The CDR3, as DNA: TGTGCCAGCAGCGGTCCGACTAGGAGAACAGATACGCAGTATTTT. The whole variable domain, filled in from reference TRBV7-2 and TRBJ2-3, reads GAGVSQSPSNKVTEKGKDVELRCDPISGHTALYWYRQSLGQGLEFLIYFQGNSAPDKSGLPSDRFSAERTGGSVSTLTIQRTQQEDSAVYLCASSGPTRRTDTQYFGPGTRLTVL.

The J gene is TRBJ1-2, the V gene TRBV19; 11 bases are a match to TRBD1. Germline values: CDR1 LNHDA, CDR2 SQIVND (reference sequence). The ends lost 4 bases at V and 5 bases at J; junction bases unmatched: 12. The CDR3 is 17 amino acids. The DNA for the CDR3 is TGTGCCAGTAGTACTGGGACAGGGGGTCTGAGGGGGTATGGCTACACCTTC. Translating gives CASSTGTGGLRGYGYTF.

This clone has at least ten counts. The rearrangement links TRBV6-5 to TRBJ1-5; D gene uncertain. Germline V gene data show CDR1 as MNHEY and CDR2 as SVGAGI. The ends were cut back, 7 bases at V and 5 bases at J, with 15 bases in the middle. The CDR3 is 14 amino acids. CDR3 sequence: CASNRIPGDQPQHF. As DNA, the CDR3 is TGTGCCAGCAATAGAATCCCCGGGGATCAGCCCCAGCATTTT.

The chain uses TRBV6-5 and TRBJ2-2, with D possibly being TRBD2 (5 bases). CDR1 MNHEY and CDR2 SVGAGI come from the germline V gene. Trimming left V 2 bases short and J 7 bases short, with 14 bases between. The CDR3 runs to 15 residues. The CDR3 DNA sequence: TGTGCCAGCAGTTACCGAAATCTAGGAGGCGGGGAGCTGTTTTTT. Amino acid sequence: CASSYRNLGGGELFF.

The gene calls are TRBV4-1 and TRBJ1-5; 7 bases fit TRBD1. The CDR3 runs to 14 residues. Trimming took 1 base from V and 6 from J; bases not matched to a gene: 3. CDR1 and CDR2 (germline): MGHRA, YSYEKL. This CDR3 is CASSQVGGFQPQHF. CDR3 nucleotide sequence: TGCGCCAGCAGCCAAGTAGGGGGCTTTCAGCCCCAGCATTTT.

The chain is built from TRBV6-5 and TRBJ1-2, with 7 bases that match TRBD1. The length of the CDR3 is 13 residues. Germline lookup yields CDR1 MNHEY and CDR2 SVGAGI. The V and J ends lost 7 bases and 3 bases, in that order; junction bases with no gene match: 5. Written as DNA, the CDR3 is TGTGCCAGCATCCGGACAGGAGACTATGGCTACACCTTC. This translates into CASIRTGDYGYTF.

This chain uses TRBV18 with TRBJ1-2; 8 bases match TRBD1. Germline CDR1 is KGHSH and CDR2 is LQKENI. This CDR3 has 17 residues. The V segment lost 3 bases and the J segment 6 bases; nucleotides outside the gene matches: 15. The CDR3 sequence is CASSPPTRDRGGHGYTF. In DNA, the CDR3 is TGTGCCAGCTCACCTCCGACCCGAGACAGGGGAGGTCATGGCTACACCTTC.

The chain recombines TRBV4-2 with TRBJ2-7; 8 bases align to TRBD1. The V segment lost 4 bases and the J segment 2 bases; nucleotides outside the gene matches: 4. Germline CDR1 LGHNA, CDR2 YNFKEQ. CDR3 size: 14 residues. The CDR3 sequence is CASSPGQGAYEQYF. The CDR3 DNA reads TGTGCCAGCAGCCCCGGACAGGGTGCCTACGAGCAGTACTTC.

The chain is built from TRBV2 and TRBJ1-1; the match to TRBD1 covers 8 bases. Germline-derived CDR1 and CDR2 are SNHLY and FYNNEI. V gave up 2 bases and J gave up 2 bases; unmatched junction bases: 4. The CDR3 is 15 residues long. CDR3 nucleotide sequence: TGTGCCAGCAGTGAACAACAGGGGGGAAACACTGAAGCTTTCTTT. It yields the protein CASSEQQGGNTEAFF.

This clone turned up a few times. The chain carries TRBV28 and TRBJ1-2; 7 nucleotides line up with TRBD1. The CDR3 has 12 amino acids. Unmatched junction bases numbered 4, after V lost 5 bases and J lost 7 bases. Germline CDR1 MDHEN, CDR2 SYDVKM. CDR3 amino acids: CASSQTGFGYTF. The CDR3 DNA is TGTGCCAGCAGTCAGACAGGGTTTGGCTACACCTTC.

Worth noting for this clone: The identical CDR3 is also encoded by other nucleotide sequences in the sample. The rearrangement joins TRBV19 to TRBJ2-3; the D is unclear. Germline-derived CDR1 and CDR2 are LNHDA and SQIVND (reference sequence). V was pared by 5 bases and J by 0 bases, with 3 bases between. This CDR3 is built from 12 residues. CDR3 sequence (DNA): TGTGCCAGTAGTCCAAGCACAGATACGCAGTATTTT. Its translation: CASSPSTDTQYF.

The chain joins TRBV18 to TRBJ2-5, with D uncertain. V dropped 2 bases and J dropped 0 bases, with 10 bases sitting between them. The CDR3 runs to 15 residues. The V gene's germline CDR1 is KGHSH and CDR2 LQKENI. CDR3 amino acids: CASSPSTIYQETQYF. The CDR3 DNA reads TGTGCCAGCTCACCATCCACTATCTACCAAGAGACCCAGTACTTC.

This clone was seen a handful of times. The chain combines TRBV24-1 with TRBJ2-2, with TRBD1 identical over 9 bases. This CDR3 spans 16 amino acids. Germline V gives CDR1 KGHDR, CDR2 SFDVKD. The trim removed 3 bases at V and 0 bases at J, leaving 1 base unmatched. For the CDR3, the DNA is TGTGCCACCAGTGATACAGGGGGCGCGAACACCGGGGAGCTGTTTTTT. Residues: CATSDTGGANTGELFF.